Listed below are T cell receptor beta chains from one sample, sequenced in a study of T cells in tumors after PD-1 blockade. The method was immunoSEQ multiplex PCR; TCRdb's version includes in-frame clones alone and lacks a portion of them. The table lists 9,100 or so clones, about 68% of them singletons. Sequences were derived from tumor tissue, sampled after anti-PD-1 treatment. The receptors originated from a human donor with basal cell carcinoma. CDR3s include the opening cysteine and the closing phenylalanine or tryptophan. The order of the fields is V gene, clone size, D gene, J gene, CDR3 protein, CDR3 DNA. The D gene is left open where the match is weak. The size of a clone is reported for some rows only, either as once, few or many, or as a class for expanded clones.

TRBV5-4	NA	NA	TRBJ1-2	CASSLEAIYGYTF	TGTGCCAGCAGCTTGGAAGCAATCTATGGCTACACCTTC
TRBV19	NA	NA	TRBJ1-5	CASSIAQSRSNQPQHF	TGTGCCAGTAGTATAGCCCAGTCCAGAAGCAATCAGCCCCAGCATTTT
TRBV7-2	NA	TRBD1	TRBJ2-1	CASRDEGASPYNEQFF	TGTGCCAGCAGGGACGAGGGGGCGTCCCCTTACAATGAGCAGTTCTTC
TRBV14	few	TRBD2	TRBJ2-5	CASSQDWAGGRRETQYF	TGTGCCAGCAGCCAAGATTGGGCGGGGGGACGGCGGGAGACCCAGTACTTC
TRBV12-5	NA	NA	TRBJ1-4	CASSPGYRGEKLFF	TGTGCTAGCTCCCCGGGGTACCGGGGTGAAAAACTGTTTTTT
TRBV9	NA	NA	TRBJ1-2	CASSVDQALSPGYTF	TGTGCCAGCAGCGTAGACCAGGCCCTTAGCCCTGGCTACACCTTC
TRBV25-1	few	NA	TRBJ2-1	CASSEGQVPELFF	TGTGCCAGCAGTGAAGGACAAGTTCCCGAGTTGTTCTTC
TRBV5-5	few	TRBD1	TRBJ1-4	CASSLWGTGAEKLFF	TGTGCCAGCAGCTTGTGGGGGACAGGAGCTGAAAAACTGTTTTTT
TRBV2	NA	NA	TRBJ1-5	CASSEPGAGAQHF	TGTGCCAGCAGTGAACCAGGGGCCGGGGCCCAGCATTTT
TRBV7-9	few	NA	TRBJ1-3	CASSPGTGGNTIYF	TGTGCCAGCAGCCCGGGGACCGGAGGAAACACCATATATTTT
TRBV19	few	NA	TRBJ2-5	CASSQGQETQYF	TGTGCCAGTAGTCAGGGGCAAGAGACCCAGTACTTC
TRBV19	once	TRBD1	TRBJ1-2	CASSTGGYGYTF	TGTGCCAGTTCTACAGGGGGCTATGGCTACACCTTC
TRBV5-1	few	NA	TRBJ2-7	CASSLDGGNYEQYF	TGCGCCAGCAGCTTGGATGGCGGTAACTACGAGCAGTACTTC
TRBV2	NA	NA	TRBJ1-6	CASRYRVESPLHF	TGTGCCAGCAGGTACAGGGTCGAATCACCCCTCCACTTT
TRBV20-1	few	NA	TRBJ2-3	CSASGLAPDTQYF	TGCAGTGCTAGTGGGCTAGCCCCAGATACGCAGTATTTT
TRBV5-1	few	TRBD1	TRBJ2-7	CASSLETGTASYEQYF	TGCGCCAGCAGCTTGGAAACCGGGACAGCCTCCTACGAGCAGTACTTC
TRBV18	once	NA	TRBJ1-2	CASSLGTNANYGYTF	TGTGCCAGCTCACTAGGGACAAACGCTAACTATGGCTACACCTTC
TRBV29-1	NA	NA	TRBJ2-7	CSVGPGLSGYEQYF	TGCAGCGTGGGTCCGGGACTCAGTGGCTACGAGCAGTACTTC
TRBV30	NA	NA	TRBJ2-1	CAWSRQHNEQFF	TGTGCCTGGAGTCGGCAGCACAATGAGCAGTTCTTC
TRBV30	few	TRBD1	TRBJ1-2	CAWSASDRPNYGYTF	TGTGCCTGGAGTGCCTCGGACAGGCCTAACTATGGCTACACCTTC
TRBV6-5	NA	NA	TRBJ2-7	CASSPLITGWNEQYF	TGTGCCAGCAGTCCCCTCATAACAGGGTGGAACGAGCAGTACTTC
TRBV3-1/TRBV3-2	once	NA	TRBJ1-4	CASSQVERLSTNEKLFF	TGTGCCAGCAGCCAAGTGGAAAGGCTATCAACTAATGAAAAACTGTTTTTT
TRBV27	few	TRBD1	TRBJ1-2	CASRRNIRDSNYGYTF	TGTGCCAGCAGGAGAAATATCCGGGACAGTAACTATGGCTACACCTTC
TRBV12-3/TRBV12-4	NA	NA	TRBJ1-1	CASSLRTEAFF	TGTGCCAGCAGTTTACGTACTGAAGCTTTCTTT
TRBV3-1/TRBV3-2	NA	NA	TRBJ1-2	CASSQVVSWNYGYTF	TGTGCCAGCAGCCAAGTTGTCAGCTGGAACTATGGCTACACCTTC
TRBV7-8	NA	NA	TRBJ1-6	CASSLIGLKNNSPLHF	TGTGCCAGCAGCTTAATTGGGTTAAAAAATAATTCACCCCTCCACTTT
TRBV3-1/TRBV3-2	NA	NA	TRBJ1-1	CASSAHRRGTEAFF	TGTGCCAGCAGCGCCCACAGGAGGGGGACTGAAGCTTTCTTT
TRBV14	few	NA	TRBJ1-1	CASSHRGAGTEAFF	TGTGCCAGCAGCCATCGGGGGGCTGGAACTGAAGCTTTCTTT
TRBV18	NA	TRBD1	TRBJ2-7	CASSLGTGGFNSYEQYF	TGTGCCAGCTCACTTGGGACAGGGGGCTTCAACTCCTACGAGCAGTACTTC
TRBV27	NA	TRBD1	TRBJ1-1	CASSAGDRVRTEAFF	TGTGCCAGCAGTGCGGGGGACAGGGTGAGGACTGAAGCTTTCTTT
TRBV5-1	NA	NA	TRBJ2-6	CASSLGQSSGANVLTF	TGCGCCAGCAGCTTGGGTCAGAGTTCTGGGGCCAACGTCCTGACTTTC
TRBV5-1	few	NA	TRBJ2-2	CASSTEGVRELFF	TGCGCCAGCAGCACCGAGGGGGTGAGGGAGCTGTTTTTT
TRBV13	NA	NA	TRBJ2-7	CASTSSGRVYEQYF	TGTGCCAGCACCTCCTCCGGTAGGGTCTACGAGCAGTACTTC
TRBV4-2	NA	TRBD2	TRBJ2-7	CASSQDPPAGDLYEQYF	TGTGCCAGCAGCCAAGATCCCCCAGCGGGGGACCTATACGAGCAGTACTTC
TRBV15	NA	TRBD1	TRBJ2-5	CATSRDQGQGETQYF	TGTGCCACCAGCAGAGATCAGGGACAGGGGGAGACCCAGTACTTC
TRBV5-1	NA	TRBD2	TRBJ2-3	CASSLTSGVGSDTQYF	TGCGCCAGCAGCTTGACCAGCGGGGTGGGCTCAGATACGCAGTATTTT
TRBV7-2	NA	NA	TRBJ1-5	CASSPTGFYSNQPQHF	TGTGCCAGCAGCCCGACAGGATTTTATAGCAATCAGCCCCAGCATTTT
TRBV19	NA	TRBD2	TRBJ2-1	CASSWTSENNEQFF	TGTGCCAGTAGTTGGACTAGCGAGAACAATGAGCAGTTCTTC
TRBV11-1	NA	TRBD1	TRBJ2-1	CASSLGQGVKNEQFF	TGTGCCAGCAGCTTAGGACAGGGGGTGAAGAATGAGCAGTTCTTC
TRBV5-6	few	NA	TRBJ1-5	CASSWGPRGNQPQHF	TGTGCCAGCAGCTGGGGACCTAGAGGTAATCAGCCCCAGCATTTT
TRBV5-1	NA	TRBD1	TRBJ2-7	CASSFNRGAYEQYF	TGCGCCAGCAGCTTTAACAGGGGGGCCTACGAGCAGTACTTC
TRBV9	NA	NA	TRBJ1-1	CASSVVAENTEAFF	TGTGCCAGCAGCGTAGTCGCGGAGAACACTGAAGCTTTCTTT
TRBV7-3	NA	NA	TRBJ1-2	CASSLGPNYGYTF	TGTGCCAGCAGTTTGGGCCCTAACTATGGCTACACCTTC
TRBV6-4	NA	TRBD1	TRBJ2-1	CASSGQGGGEQFF	TGTGCCAGCAGTGGACAGGGTGGGGGTGAGCAGTTCTTC
TRBV9	few	TRBD2	TRBJ2-5	CASSEVAGGYQETQYF	TGTGCCAGCAGCGAGGTAGCGGGGGGGTACCAAGAGACCCAGTACTTC
TRBV30	few	TRBD2	TRBJ2-2	CAWSVRAGIGTGELFF	TGTGCCTGGAGTGTACGAGCGGGGATCGGCACCGGGGAGCTGTTTTTT
TRBV20-1	few	NA	TRBJ2-7	CSAGGYEQYF	TGCAGTGCGGGCGGTTACGAGCAGTACTTC
TRBV6-6	NA	NA	TRBJ2-2	CASVTTGSGGELFF	TGTGCCAGCGTAACAACAGGGTCGGGCGGGGAGCTGTTTTTT
TRBV5-6	few	NA	TRBJ2-6	CASSLDSYSGANVLTF	TGTGCCAGCAGCTTGGACAGTTACTCTGGGGCCAACGTCCTGACTTTC
TRBV12-3/TRBV12-4	few	NA	TRBJ1-6	CASSLTNSPLHF	TGTGCCAGCAGTTTAACTAATTCACCCCTCCACTTT
TRBV10-2	NA	TRBD1	TRBJ1-5	CASRGTGGNQPQHF	TGCGCCAGCAGGGGGACAGGGGGCAATCAGCCCCAGCATTTT